These 23 T cell receptor beta chains came from one sample sequenced in a study of blood T cell repertoires in COVID-19. The protocol was immunoSEQ multiplex PCR, while the TCRdb copy is restricted to in-frame clones and leaves out a portion. The table has 80,000 or so clones, roughly 90% seen once; the top ten hold 2% to 3%. Sequences were obtained from peripheral blood. These receptors came from a man between 45 and 60 years old with acute or convalescent COVID-19.

The chain joins TRBV2 to TRBJ1-6, with D perhaps matching TRBD1 (5 bases). V lost 4 bases to trimming and J lost 8 bases, with 15 bases between them. The CDR3 has 15 amino acids. Germline lookup yields CDR1 SNHLY and CDR2 FYNNEI. CDR3 loop: CASSASPGYDSPLHF. DNA of the CDR3: TGTGCCAGCAGTGCAAGCCCAGGGTATGATTCACCCCTCCACTTT.

The chain links TRBV5-6 to TRBJ2-7, with D possibly matching TRBD1 (5 bases). This CDR3 has 16 amino acids. The germline V gene encodes CDR1 SGHDT and CDR2 YYEEEE. Trimming left V 0 bases short and J 1 base short, with 14 bases between. The CDR3 here is CASSLETGIPSYEQYV. The CDR3 region has the DNA TGTGCCAGCAGCTTGGAAACAGGTATACCTTCCTACGAGCAGTACGTC.

CDR3 amino acids: CASISDRGGYNSPLHF. The CDR3 coding sequence is TGTGCCAGCATCTCCGACAGGGGGGGGTATAATTCACCCCTCCACTTT. V and J are TRBV6-6 and TRBJ1-6; the match to TRBD1 covers 9 bases. CDR1 MNHNY and CDR2 SVGAGI come from the germline V gene (reference sequence). V was pared by 7 bases and J by 4 bases, with 8 bases of the junction left unmatched. The CDR3 has 16 residues.

This chain joins TRBV4-3 and TRBJ2-2; 9 bases fit TRBD2. The CDR3 has 18 amino acids. Losses at the gene ends were 0 bases for V and 4 bases for J; bases not matched to a gene: 9. Germline assignment: CDR1 LGHNA and CDR2 YSLEER. This chain's CDR3 is CASSQDVPSGGLTGELFF. The CDR3 coding sequence is TGCGCCAGCAGCCAAGATGTGCCCAGCGGGGGGCTCACCGGGGAGCTGTTTTTT.

J is TRBJ1-5 and V is TRBV2; no reliable D call. The germline gives CDR1 SNHLY, CDR2 FYNNEI. Trimming cost V 4 bases and J 1 base, with 11 bases left between them. CDR3 length: 15 amino acids. As DNA, the CDR3 is TGTGCCAGCAGTGTAGAGAGGGTCAGCAATCAGCCCCAGCATTTT. Amino acid sequence: CASSVERVSNQPQHF.

This clone was recorded only once. V usage is TRBV19 and J usage is TRBJ1-5; unclear D gene. Germline V gives CDR1 LNHDA, CDR2 SQIVND (reference sequence). V was trimmed by 3 bases and J by 0 bases, leaving 9 bases between them. The CDR3 consists of 15 residues. The CDR3 reads CASSMIGDSNQPQHF. CDR3 DNA sequence: TGTGCCAGTAGTATGATAGGAGATAGCAATCAGCCCCAGCATTTT.

This clone appeared once. Written as DNA, the CDR3 is TGTGCCTGGAGGGGGGACAGCTATGGCTACACCTTC. It codes for CAWRGDSYGYTF. The J gene is TRBJ1-2, the V gene TRBV30; 7 bases align to TRBD1. This CDR3 region has 12 residues. Trimming at V came to 3 bases and at J to 4 bases, leaving 2 bases not matched to a gene. The germline CDR1 and CDR2 sequences are GTSNPN and SVGIG (reference sequence).

This clone was observed a few times. The chain employs TRBV7-2 and TRBJ1-1, with D possibly being TRBD1 (5 bases). CDR1 is SGHTA and CDR2 is FQGNSA in the germline V gene. This CDR3 has 13 residues. V gave up 0 bases and J gave up 7 bases, with 9 bases separating them. CDR3 coding DNA: TGTGCCAGCAGCTTAGCTTATAGGGGTGAAGCTTTCTTT. The encoded protein is CASSLAYRGEAFF.

The rearrangement uses TRBV7-2 and TRBJ2-5; 10 bases are a match to TRBD2. Per the germline V gene, CDR1 is SGHTA and CDR2 is FQGNSA. Germline trimming cut 1 base from V and 4 bases from J; bases unmatched to any gene: 6. The CDR3 consists of 16 residues. DNA for the CDR3: TGTGCCAGCAGCTTAGGCTCGAGCGGGAGGGCAGAGACCCAGTACTTC. The encoded protein is CASSLGSSGRAETQYF.

The chain carries TRBV28 and TRBJ1-2, with a weak D call TRBD1 (5 bases). Germline V gene lookup returns CDR1 MDHEN and CDR2 SYDVKM. This CDR3 region has 13 residues. With 5 bases removed from V and 4 bases from J, the gap between germline ends came to 11 bases. DNA of the CDR3: TGTGCCAGCAGTCCCCCCGGGGGCTATGGCTACACCTTC. It encodes CASSPPGGYGYTF.

The chain uses TRBV6-5 and TRBJ1-5; D is perhaps TRBD1 (6 bases). The ends were cut back, 5 bases at V and 6 bases at J, with 14 bases in the middle. The CDR3 contains 14 residues. Germline CDR1 is MNHEY and CDR2 is SVGAGI. CDR3 region: CASSTGGGFQPQHF. For the CDR3, the DNA is TGTGCCAGCAGTACGGGAGGGGGTTTTCAGCCCCAGCATTTT.

This clone was observed once. This sequence joins TRBV2 and TRBJ2-7; TRBD1 matches at 11 bases. Trimming removed 1 base from V and 5 bases from J; junction bases left unmatched: 4. The CDR3 extends over 15 amino acids. CDR1 is SNHLY and CDR2 is FYNNEI in the germline V gene. Written as DNA, the CDR3 is TGTGCCAGCAGTGAAGGGACAGGGGGCTTGGACGAGCAGTACTTC. It specifies CASSEGTGGLDEQYF.

The genes are TRBV23-1 and TRBJ1-5, with 10 positions matching TRBD1. TRBV23-1 is sorted into the ORF group, with uncertain function. After removal of 9 bases from V and 2 bases from J, the junction contained 10 bases not matched to a gene. The CDR3 loop spans 16 amino acids. CDR3 sequence reads: CARDYGTGVRNQPQHF. The CDR3 bases are TGCGCCAGGGACTACGGGACAGGGGTTCGCAATCAGCCCCAGCATTTT.

This sequence joins TRBV2 and TRBJ2-3; D is possibly TRBD2 (6 bases). V gave up 6 bases and J gave up 1 base, with 14 bases separating them. The CDR3 spans 15 residues. Germline V CDR1 and CDR2: SNHLY, FYNNEI. The DNA of the CDR3 is TGTGCCAGCAGCGCGACGGGAGTCGGCACAGATACGCAGTATTTT. Protein product: CASSATGVGTDTQYF.

The V gene is TRBV27, the J gene TRBJ2-1; D is possibly TRBD1 (6 bases). CDR3 length: 18 amino acids. Trimming left V 4 bases short and J 0 bases short, with 19 bases between. CDR1 and CDR2 (germline): MNHEY, SMNVEV (reference sequence). In nucleotides, the CDR3 is TGTGCCAGCAGTTCCCCTTGGGGGCGGGCCAGCTCCTACAATGAGCAGTTCTTC. The encoded protein is CASSSPWGRASSYNEQFF.

The chain joins TRBV5-5 to TRBJ1-2; unclear D gene. V lost 0 bases and J lost 8, with 11 bases in between. In germline, CDR1 is SGHKS, CDR2 YYEKEE (reference sequence). The CDR3 loop spans 13 amino acids. This chain's CDR3 is CASSLEEERGYTF. The CDR3 DNA reads as TGTGCCAGCAGCTTGGAGGAGGAAAGGGGCTACACCTTC.

The chain links TRBV19 to TRBJ2-3, with 9 bases that match TRBD2. CDR3 size: 15 residues. Trimming took 3 bases from V and 4 from J; bases not matched to a gene: 5. The V gene's germline CDR1 is LNHDA and CDR2 SQIVND (reference sequence). The CDR3 reads CASSMGGRAPDTQYF. DNA for the CDR3: TGTGCCAGTAGTATGGGCGGGAGGGCCCCAGATACGCAGTATTTT.

The chain has TRBV3-1 (or the pseudogene TRBV3-2) and TRBJ1-2; 7 nucleotides match TRBD1. V gave up 6 bases and J gave up 8 bases; unmatched junction bases: 6. This CDR3 is 12 amino acids long. Germline V gene lookup returns CDR1 LGHDT and CDR2 YNNKEL (reference sequence). In DNA form, the CDR3 reads TGTGCCAGCAGAAAAACAGGGGCCGGCTACACCTTC. Amino acids: CASRKTGAGYTF.

The chain combines TRBV4-1 with TRBJ1-4; D is perhaps TRBD1 (5 bases). Per the germline V gene, CDR1 is MGHRA and CDR2 is YSYEKL. This CDR3 contains 14 residues. The V end lost 5 bases, the J end lost 8 bases, and 15 bases lay between the germline ends. CDR3 DNA sequence: TGCGCCAGCAGCACCGTGGAACGGGGGGAAAAACTGTTTTTT. Protein sequence: CASSTVERGEKLFF.

V gene TRBV4-1 combines with J gene TRBJ1-2; TRBD1 might be the D (6 bases). Germline V gene lookup returns CDR1 MGHRA and CDR2 YSYEKL. There are 16 residues in the CDR3. V was cut by 4 bases and J by 6 bases, with 21 bases left in between. CDR3 protein: CASSPSPAGTLDGYTF. CDR3 DNA sequence: TGCGCCAGCAGCCCTAGCCCGGCCGGGACACTGGATGGCTACACCTTC.

This clone was detected only once. The chain employs TRBV4-3 and TRBJ1-2; D not certain. This CDR3 region has 14 residues. Trimming removed 0 bases at V and 6 bases at J, with 11 bases between. The germline V gene has CDR1 LGHNA and CDR2 YSLEER. Here the CDR3 reads CASSQEGGRDGYTF. The CDR3 DNA follows: TGCGCCAGCAGCCAAGAAGGAGGAAGGGATGGCTACACCTTC.

The rearrangement joins TRBV29-1 to TRBJ1-2; possibly TRBD1 for D (5 bases). V lost 6 bases to trimming and J lost 4 bases, with 18 bases between them. The CDR3 is made up of 14 amino acids. Germline-derived CDR1 and CDR2 are SQVTM and ANQGSEA. The CDR3 loop reads CSVLVGGGGYGYTF. The DNA for the CDR3 is TGCAGCGTCCTCGTCGGGGGGGGTGGCTATGGCTACACCTTC.

The chain links TRBV5-1 to TRBJ2-5, with TRBD2 identical over 7 bases. The length of the CDR3 is 15 residues. Germline CDR1 reads SGHRS; CDR2 reads YFSETQ. J gave up 7 bases and V 3 bases, and 12 bases lay outside the gene matches. For the CDR3, the DNA is TGCGCCAGCAGCTCCAGCGGGGCCCGGGAAAGGACCCAGTACTTC. Its protein product is CASSSSGARERTQYF.